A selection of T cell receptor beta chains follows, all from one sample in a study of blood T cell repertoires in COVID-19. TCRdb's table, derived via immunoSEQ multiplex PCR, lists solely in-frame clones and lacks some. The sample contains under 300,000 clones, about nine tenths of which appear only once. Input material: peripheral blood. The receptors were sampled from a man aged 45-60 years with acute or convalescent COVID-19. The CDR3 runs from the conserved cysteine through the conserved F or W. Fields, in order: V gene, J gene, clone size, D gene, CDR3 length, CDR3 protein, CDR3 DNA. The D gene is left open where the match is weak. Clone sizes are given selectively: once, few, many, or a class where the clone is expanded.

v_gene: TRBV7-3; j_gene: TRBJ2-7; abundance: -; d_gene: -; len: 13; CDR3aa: CASSPGQRSEQYF; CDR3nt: TGTGCCAGCAGCCCCGGACAAAGGAGCGAGCAGTACTTC
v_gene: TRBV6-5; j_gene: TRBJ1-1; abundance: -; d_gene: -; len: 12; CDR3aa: CASSTPGTEAFF; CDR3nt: TGTGCCAGCAGTACCCCGGGGACTGAAGCTTTCTTT
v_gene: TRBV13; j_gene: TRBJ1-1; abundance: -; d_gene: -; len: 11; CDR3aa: CASRENTEAFF; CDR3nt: TGTGCCAGCCGGGAGAACACTGAAGCTTTCTTT
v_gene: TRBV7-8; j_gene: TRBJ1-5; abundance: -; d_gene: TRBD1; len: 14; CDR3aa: CASSAGQGGQPQHF; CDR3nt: TGTGCCAGCAGCGCGGGACAGGGAGGCCAGCCCCAGCATTTT
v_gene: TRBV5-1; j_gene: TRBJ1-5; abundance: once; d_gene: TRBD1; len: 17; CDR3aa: CASSLGPQTGGSQPQHF; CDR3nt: TGCGCCAGCAGCTTGGGGCCCCAGACAGGGGGGAGTCAGCCCCAGCATTTT
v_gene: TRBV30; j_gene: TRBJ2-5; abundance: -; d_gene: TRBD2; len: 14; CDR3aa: CAWRNRAGGETQYF; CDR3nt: TGTGCCTGGAGAAACAGGGCGGGGGGAGAGACCCAGTACTTC
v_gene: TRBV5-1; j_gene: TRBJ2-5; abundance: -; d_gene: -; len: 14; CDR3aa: CASSLVQARETQYF; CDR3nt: TGCGCCAGCAGCTTGGTACAGGCAAGAGAGACCCAGTACTTC
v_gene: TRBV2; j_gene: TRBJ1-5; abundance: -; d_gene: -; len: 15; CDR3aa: CASRTDWQGGQPQHF; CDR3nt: TGTGCCAGCAGGACGGATTGGCAGGGCGGACAGCCCCAGCATTTT
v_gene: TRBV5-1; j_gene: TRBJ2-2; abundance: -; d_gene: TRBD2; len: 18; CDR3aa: CASSSSPAGGLVTGELFF; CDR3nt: TGCGCCAGCAGCTCATCTCCGGCGGGGGGGCTCGTCACCGGGGAGCTGTTTTTT
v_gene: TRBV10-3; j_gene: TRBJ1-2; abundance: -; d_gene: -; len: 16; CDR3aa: CAISESRQAANYGYTF; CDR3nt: TGTGCCATCAGTGAGTCTAGACAGGCTGCTAACTATGGCTACACCTTC
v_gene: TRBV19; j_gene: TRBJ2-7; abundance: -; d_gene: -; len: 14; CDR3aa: CASSIGGLSYEQYF; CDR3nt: TGTGCCAGTAGTATAGGGGGCCTTTCCTACGAGCAGTACTTC
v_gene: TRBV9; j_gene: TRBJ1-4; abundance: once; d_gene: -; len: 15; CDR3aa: CASTKGGGGYEKLFF; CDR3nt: TGTGCCAGCACCAAAGGGGGGGGAGGGTACGAAAAACTGTTTTTT
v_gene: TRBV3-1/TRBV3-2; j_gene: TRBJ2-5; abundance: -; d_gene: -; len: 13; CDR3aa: CASSQAGPGTQYF; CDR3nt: TGTGCCAGCAGCCAGGCAGGGCCCGGGACCCAGTACTTC
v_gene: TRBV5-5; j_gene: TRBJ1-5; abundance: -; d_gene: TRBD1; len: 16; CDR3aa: CASSLQGGQSNQPQHF; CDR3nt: TGTGCCAGCAGCTTACAGGGGGGGCAGTCCAATCAGCCCCAGCATTTT
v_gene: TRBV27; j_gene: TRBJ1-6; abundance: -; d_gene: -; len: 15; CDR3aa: CASGRLGEYNSPLHF; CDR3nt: TGTGCCAGCGGTCGACTTGGGGAGTATAATTCACCCCTCCACTTT
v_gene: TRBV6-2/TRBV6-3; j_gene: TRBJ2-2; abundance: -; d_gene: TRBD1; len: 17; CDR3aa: CASSYPTGGAGTGELFF; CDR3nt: TGTGCCAGCAGTTACCCCACAGGGGGCGCAGGCACCGGGGAGCTGTTTTTT
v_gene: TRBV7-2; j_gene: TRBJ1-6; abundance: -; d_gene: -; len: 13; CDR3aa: CASSLWANSPLHF; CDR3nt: TGTGCCAGCAGCTTATGGGCTAATTCACCCCTCCACTTT
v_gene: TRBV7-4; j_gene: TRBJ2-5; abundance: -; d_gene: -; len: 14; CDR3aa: CASSCHRAQETQYF; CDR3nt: TGTGCCAGCAGCTGTCACAGGGCCCAAGAGACCCAGTACTTC
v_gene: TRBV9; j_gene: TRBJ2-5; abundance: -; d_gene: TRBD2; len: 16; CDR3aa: CASSLTSGGARETQYF; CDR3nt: TGTGCCAGCAGCCTCACTAGCGGGGGGGCTCGGGAGACCCAGTACTTC
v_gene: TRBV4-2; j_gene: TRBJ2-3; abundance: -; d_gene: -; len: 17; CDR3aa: CASSQDGAGSSTDTQYF; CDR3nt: TGTGCCAGCAGCCAAGATGGTGCGGGGTCTAGCACAGATACGCAGTATTTT
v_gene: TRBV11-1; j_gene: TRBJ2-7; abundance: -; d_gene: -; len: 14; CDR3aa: CASRPGTDSYEQYF; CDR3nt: TGTGCCAGCAGGCCCGGGACTGACTCCTACGAGCAGTACTTC
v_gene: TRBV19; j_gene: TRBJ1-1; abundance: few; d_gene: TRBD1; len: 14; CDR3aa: CASIKDRGETEAFF; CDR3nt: TGTGCCAGTATCAAAGACAGGGGAGAAACTGAAGCTTTCTTT
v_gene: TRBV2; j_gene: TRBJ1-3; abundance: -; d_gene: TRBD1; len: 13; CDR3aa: CASSGTGGNTIYF; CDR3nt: TGTGCCAGCAGTGGGACAGGAGGAAACACCATATATTTT
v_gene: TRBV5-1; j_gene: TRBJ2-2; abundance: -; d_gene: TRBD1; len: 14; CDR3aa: CASSFTGVPGELFF; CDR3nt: TGCGCCAGCAGCTTCACAGGGGTCCCCGGGGAGCTGTTTTTT
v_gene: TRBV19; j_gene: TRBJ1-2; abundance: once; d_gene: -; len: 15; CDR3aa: CASSTTTTVNYGYTF; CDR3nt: TGTGCCAGTAGTACCACAACGACAGTTAACTATGGCTACACCTTC
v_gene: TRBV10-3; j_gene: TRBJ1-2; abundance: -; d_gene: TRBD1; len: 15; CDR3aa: CAISDAGTGNYGYTF; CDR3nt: TGTGCCATCAGTGACGCCGGGACAGGGAACTATGGCTACACCTTC
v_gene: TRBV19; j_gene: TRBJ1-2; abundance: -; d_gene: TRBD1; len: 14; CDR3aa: CASSTGTGFLGYTF; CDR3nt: TGTGCCAGTAGCACCGGGACAGGCTTTTTGGGCTACACCTTC
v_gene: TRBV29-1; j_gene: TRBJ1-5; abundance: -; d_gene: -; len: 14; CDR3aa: CSVVWGTSNQPQHF; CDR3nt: TGCAGCGTTGTGTGGGGCACGTCGAATCAGCCCCAGCATTTT
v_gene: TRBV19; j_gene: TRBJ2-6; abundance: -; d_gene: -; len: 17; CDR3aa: CASSRDFTSSGANVLTF; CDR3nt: TGTGCCAGTAGTCGGGACTTTACTTCATCTGGGGCCAACGTCCTGACTTTC
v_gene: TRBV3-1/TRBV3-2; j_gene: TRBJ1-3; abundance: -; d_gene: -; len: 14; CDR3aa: CATEAANSGNTIYF; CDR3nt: TGTGCCACCGAGGCGGCGAACTCTGGAAACACCATATATTTT
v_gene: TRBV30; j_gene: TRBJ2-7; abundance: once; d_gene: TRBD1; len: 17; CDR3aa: CAWSVASPRQGSYEQYF; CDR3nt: TGTGCCTGGAGTGTAGCCTCGCCGCGACAGGGAAGCTACGAGCAGTACTTC
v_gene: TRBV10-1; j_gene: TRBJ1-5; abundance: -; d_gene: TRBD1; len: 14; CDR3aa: CASSWTGGDQPQHF; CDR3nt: TGCGCCAGCAGCTGGACAGGGGGCGATCAGCCCCAGCATTTT
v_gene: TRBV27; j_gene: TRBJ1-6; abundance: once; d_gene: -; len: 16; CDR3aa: CASSLRPVAPGSPLHF; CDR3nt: TGTGCCAGCAGTTTGCGGCCAGTTGCCCCGGGTTCACCCCTCCACTTT
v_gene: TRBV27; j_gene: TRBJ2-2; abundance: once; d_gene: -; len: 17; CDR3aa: CASRSALRGGNTGELFF; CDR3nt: TGTGCCAGCAGATCCGCCTTGCGGGGAGGCAACACCGGGGAGCTGTTTTTT
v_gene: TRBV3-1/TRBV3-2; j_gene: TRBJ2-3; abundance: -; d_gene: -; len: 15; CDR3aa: CASSQVGGGPDTQYF; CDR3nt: TGTGCCAGCAGCCAAGTAGGGGGGGGCCCTGATACGCAGTATTTT
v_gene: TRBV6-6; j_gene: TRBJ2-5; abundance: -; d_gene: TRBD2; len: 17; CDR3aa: CASSRSTSGGAGETQYF; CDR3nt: TGTGCCAGCAGTCGCTCGACTAGCGGGGGGGCGGGTGAGACCCAGTACTTC
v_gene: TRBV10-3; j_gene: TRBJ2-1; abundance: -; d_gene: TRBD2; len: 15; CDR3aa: CAIRPSGGAQNEQFF; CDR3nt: TGTGCCATCAGACCTAGCGGGGGGGCCCAGAATGAGCAGTTCTTC
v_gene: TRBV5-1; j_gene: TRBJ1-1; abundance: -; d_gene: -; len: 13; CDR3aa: CASKEMMNTEAFF; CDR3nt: TGCGCCAGCAAGGAGATGATGAACACTGAAGCTTTCTTT
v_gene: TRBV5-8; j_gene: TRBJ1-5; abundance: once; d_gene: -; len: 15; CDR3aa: CASSLDPGGNQPQHF; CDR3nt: TGTGCCAGCAGCTTGGATCCGGGGGGCAATCAGCCCCAGCATTTT
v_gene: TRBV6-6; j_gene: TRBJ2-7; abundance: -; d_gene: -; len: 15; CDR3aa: CASSLSRPSSYEQYF; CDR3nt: TGTGCCAGCAGTCTTAGCCGCCCGAGCTCCTACGAGCAGTACTTC
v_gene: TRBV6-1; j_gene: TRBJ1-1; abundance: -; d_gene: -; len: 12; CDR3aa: CASSPRGLDAFF; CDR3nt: TGTGCCAGCAGTCCGCGGGGGCTTGACGCTTTCTTT
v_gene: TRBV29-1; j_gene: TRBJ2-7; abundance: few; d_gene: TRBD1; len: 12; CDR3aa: CSVGQVFGEQYF; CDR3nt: TGCAGCGTGGGACAGGTTTTTGGCGAGCAGTACTTC